Presented here are 6 T cell receptor beta chains from one specimen sequenced in a study of molecular identifiers for immune sequencing clone quantification. TCRdb itself ran the PCR reads through MiXCR, one entry per CDR3 protein. This table has 88,000 or so distinct CDR3 sequences, roughly a fifth appearing once. The sequenced material came from naive CD8+ T cells from blood, with Jurkat cell RNA spiked in. Stated subset: FACS-sorted CD8+CD4-CCR7+CD45RA+ naive T cells. These receptors were taken from a human donor in good health. Some libraries in this study had Jurkat cell RNA spiked in.

A word on this clonotype: A clone one base away is much larger, so this may be a read error. V usage is TRBV27 and J usage is TRBJ2-7; D is possibly TRBD1 (5 bases). Germline V gene data show CDR1 as MNHEY and CDR2 as SMNVEV (reference sequence). Trimming removed 4 bases from V and 5 bases from J, with 6 bases in between. This CDR3 has 11 amino acids. The CDR3 DNA sequence: TGTGCCAGCAGTTCAGGGAACGAGCAGTACTTC. This codes for CASSSGNEQYF.

This clonotype has a handful of counts. The chain employs TRBV6-5 and TRBJ1-3, with unresolved D. The CDR3 has 15 residues. Trimming stripped 0 bases from V and 0 bases from J, with 6 bases between. From germline, CDR1 is MNHEY and CDR2 SVGAGI. CDR3 sequence (DNA): TGTGCCAGCAGTTACTCGGCTAACTCTGGAAACACCATATATTTT. Residues: CASSYSANSGNTIYF.

For the CDR3, the DNA is TGTGCCAGCAGCTTCGCTAGCGGGGGGAACTCCTACGAGCAGTACTTC. This gives the protein CASSFASGGNSYEQYF. J is TRBJ2-7 and V is TRBV7-2; 11 bases are shared with TRBD2. Germline lookup yields CDR1 SGHTA and CDR2 FQGNSA. The CDR3 contains 16 residues. The V segment lost 3 bases and the J segment 0 bases; nucleotides outside the gene matches: 4. Drawing the rest from reference TRBV7-2 and TRBJ2-7, the complete variable domain is GAGVSQSPSNKVTEKGKDVELRCDPISGHTALYWYRQSLGQGLEFLIYFQGNSAPDKSGLPSDRFSAERTGGSVSTLTIQRTQQEDSAVYLCASSFASGGNSYEQYFGPGTRLTVT.

This clonotype is a singleton in its sample. A much more abundant neighbour one base away suggests this may be a read error. J is TRBJ2-5 and V is TRBV28, with D possibly TRBD1 on 6 matching bases. The CDR3 is 14 residues long. Germline V gives CDR1 MDHEN, CDR2 SYDVKM. CDR3 loop: CASSLGDTQETQHF. In DNA, the CDR3 is TGTGCCAGCAGTTTAGGGGACACACAAGAGACCCAGCACTTC.

Details on this clonotype: A much larger clone lies a single base off, so this may be a read error. This chain connects TRBV5-1 to TRBJ2-5; TRBD2 matches at 9 bases. Per the germline V gene, CDR1 is SGHRS and CDR2 is YFSETQ. The CDR3 loop spans 17 amino acids. CDR3 DNA: TGCGCCAGCAGCTCCCCCCCCGAGCGGGGGGAACAAGAGGCCCAGTACTTC. This sequence encodes CASSSPPERGEQEAQYF.

As concerns this clonotype: Given a much more abundant clone one base away, this may be a read error. The chain links TRBV28 to TRBJ1-6; TRBD1 aligns across 7 bases. The CDR3 is 15 amino acids. CDR1 MDHEN and CDR2 SYDVKM come from the germline V gene. CDR3 nucleotide sequence: TGTGCCGGCAGTTCCCTGACAGGGAATAATTCACCCCTCCACTTT. Amino acid sequence: CAGSSLTGNNSPLHF.